This T cell receptor (beta chain) is drawn from a study of T cells in Graves' hyperthyroidism and ophthalmopathy. Study results and limitations: Blood samples included most of the expanded thyroid clonotypes exceeding 0.001.

The V gene's germline CDR1 is SGHVS and CDR2 FQNEAQ. V was pared by 0 bases and J by 0 bases, with 10 bases between. This CDR3 is 16 amino acids long. This clonotype has ten or more counts. Its specificity is not known. Authors of the study amplified TCR beta CDR3 regions from RNA transcripts. HTBI primers were the set used in a first-round RT-PCR of the TCR CDR3. TCRdb re-derived calls from the multiplex PCR reads in MiXCR, one entry per CDR3 protein. The repertoire holds some 300,000 distinct CDR3 sequences, with about 14% as singletons. Uncontrolled infections, other autoimmune diseases, pregnancy or lactation led to exclusion of patients. Diagnoses used clinical symptoms, serum thyroxine and TRAb, thyroid ultrasound and orbital computed tomography.

V gene TRBV7-8 combines with J gene TRBJ2-3, with D possibly matching TRBD2 (6 bases). The sequence was collected from a woman aged 30 to 39 with Graves' hyperthyroidism that later progressed to Graves' ophthalmopathy. The sequenced material came from blood. The CDR3 coding sequence is TGTGCCAGCAGCTTAGCGCCTAGCGTTAGCACAGATACGCAGTATTTT. Protein sequence: CASSLAPSVSTDTQYF. Full variable domain (remainder filled in from reference TRBV7-8 and TRBJ2-3): GAGVSQSPRYKVAKRGQDVALRCDPISGHVSLFWYQQALGQGPEFLTYFQNEAQLDKSGLPSDRFFAERPEGSVSTLKIQRTQQEDSAVYLCASSLAPSVSTDTQYFGPGTRLTVL.